This T cell receptor beta chain appears in the sequencing data of a study of type 1 regulatory T cells. TCRdb itself ran the reads through MiXCR, one entry per CDR3 protein. The sample includes 2,500 to 4,000 distinct CDR3 sequences, around 8% of them seen just once. The CDR3 covers 14 residues. Germline V lookup: CDR1 LGHNT, CDR2 FRNRAP. This clonotype is classed as medium-sized. Its cognate antigen is unknown. Sequence at one end of the junction differs from germline and may be a read error. The sequencing sample was made of cultured T cells, either the whole culture or a sorted T cell fraction (not recorded which). V gene TRBV12-5 combines with J gene TRBJ2-1, with 10 bases that match TRBD2. The sequence derives from a human donor in good health. The CDR3 DNA is TGTGCTAGTGGTTTGTCTAGCGGGAGTTCAAGATGTGTCTTC. It is translated as CASGLSSGSSRCVF.